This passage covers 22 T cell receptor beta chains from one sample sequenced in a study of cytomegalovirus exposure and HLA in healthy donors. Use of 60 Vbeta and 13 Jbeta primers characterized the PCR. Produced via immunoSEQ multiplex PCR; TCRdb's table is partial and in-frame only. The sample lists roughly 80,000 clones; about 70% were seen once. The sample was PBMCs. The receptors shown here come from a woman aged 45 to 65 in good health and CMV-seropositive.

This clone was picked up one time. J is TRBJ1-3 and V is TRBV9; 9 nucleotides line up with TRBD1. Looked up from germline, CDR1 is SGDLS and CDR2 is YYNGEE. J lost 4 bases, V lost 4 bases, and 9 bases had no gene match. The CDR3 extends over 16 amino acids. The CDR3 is CASSSRDRVLGNTIYF. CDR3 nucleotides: TGTGCCAGCAGCAGCCGGGACAGGGTGTTGGGAAACACCATATATTTT.

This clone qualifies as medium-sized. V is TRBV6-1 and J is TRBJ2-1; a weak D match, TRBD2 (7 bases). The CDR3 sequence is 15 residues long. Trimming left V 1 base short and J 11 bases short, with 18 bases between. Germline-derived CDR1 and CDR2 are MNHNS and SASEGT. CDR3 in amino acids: CASSEVAGAGDKQFF. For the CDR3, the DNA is TGTGCCAGCAGTGAAGTTGCGGGGGCAGGGGATAAGCAGTTCTTC.

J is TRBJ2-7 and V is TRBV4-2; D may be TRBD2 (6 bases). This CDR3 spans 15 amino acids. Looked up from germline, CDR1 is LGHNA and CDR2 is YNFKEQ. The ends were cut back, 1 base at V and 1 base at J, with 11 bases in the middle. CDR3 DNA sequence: TGTGCCAGCAGCCAAGGATCGCTAGCGTCCTACGAGCAGTACTTC. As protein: CASSQGSLASYEQYF.

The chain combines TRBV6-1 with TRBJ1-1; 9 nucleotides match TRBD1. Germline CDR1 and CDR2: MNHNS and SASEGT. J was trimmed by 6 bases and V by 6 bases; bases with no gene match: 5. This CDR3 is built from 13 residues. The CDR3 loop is CASSPGDRAEAFF. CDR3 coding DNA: TGTGCCAGCAGCCCCGGGGACAGGGCTGAAGCTTTCTTT.

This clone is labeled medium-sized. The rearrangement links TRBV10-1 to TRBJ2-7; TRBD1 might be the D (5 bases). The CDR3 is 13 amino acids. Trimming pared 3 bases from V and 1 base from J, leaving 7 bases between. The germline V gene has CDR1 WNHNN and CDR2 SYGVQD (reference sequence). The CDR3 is CASSDRVSYEQYF. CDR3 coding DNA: TGCGCCAGCAGTGACAGGGTTTCCTACGAGCAGTACTTC.

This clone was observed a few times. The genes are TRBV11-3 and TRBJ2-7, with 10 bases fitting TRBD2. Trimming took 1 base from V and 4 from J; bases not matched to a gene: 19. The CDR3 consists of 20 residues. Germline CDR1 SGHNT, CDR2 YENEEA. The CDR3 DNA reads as TGTGCCAGCAGCTTAGCGTACGGGCTAGCGGGAGTGCACGCGGCATACGAGCAGTACTTC. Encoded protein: CASSLAYGLAGVHAAYEQYF.

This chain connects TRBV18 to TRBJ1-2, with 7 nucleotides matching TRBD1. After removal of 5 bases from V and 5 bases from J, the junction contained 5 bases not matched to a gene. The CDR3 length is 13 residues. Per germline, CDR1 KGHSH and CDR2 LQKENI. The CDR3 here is CASSAGQEYGYTF. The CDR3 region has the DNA TGTGCCAGCTCAGCAGGACAGGAATATGGCTACACCTTC. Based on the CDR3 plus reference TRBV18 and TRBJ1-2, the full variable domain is NAGVMQNPRHLVRRRGQEARLRCSPMKGHSHVYWYRQLPEEGLKFMVYLQKENIIDESGMPKERFSAEFPKEGPSILRIQQVVRGDSAAYFCASSAGQEYGYTFGSGTRLTVV.

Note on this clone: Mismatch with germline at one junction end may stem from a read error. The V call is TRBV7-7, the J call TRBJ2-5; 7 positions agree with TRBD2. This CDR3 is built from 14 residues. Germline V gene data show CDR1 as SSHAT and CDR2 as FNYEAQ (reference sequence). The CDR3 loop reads CASSSSTSLETQYF. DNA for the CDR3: TGTGCTAGCAGCTCCTCGACTAGCCTGGAGACCCAGTACTTC.

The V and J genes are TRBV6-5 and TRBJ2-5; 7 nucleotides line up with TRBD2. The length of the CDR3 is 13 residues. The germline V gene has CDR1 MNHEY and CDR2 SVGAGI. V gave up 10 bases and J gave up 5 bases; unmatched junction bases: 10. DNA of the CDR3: TGTGCCACCGGACTAGGAATTCAGGAGACCCAGTACTTC. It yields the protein CATGLGIQETQYF.

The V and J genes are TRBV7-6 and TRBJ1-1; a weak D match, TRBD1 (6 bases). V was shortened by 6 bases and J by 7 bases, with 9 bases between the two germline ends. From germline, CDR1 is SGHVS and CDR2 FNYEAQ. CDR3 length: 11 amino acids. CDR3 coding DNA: TGTGCCAGCAGGGGCAGGGGTGAAGCTTTCTTT. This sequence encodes CASRGRGEAFF.

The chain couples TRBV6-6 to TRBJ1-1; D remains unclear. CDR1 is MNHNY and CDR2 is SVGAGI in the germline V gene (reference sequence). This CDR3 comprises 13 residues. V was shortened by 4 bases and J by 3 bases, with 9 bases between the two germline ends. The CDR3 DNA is TGTGCCAGCAGTTTTTCGGTCGACACTGAAGCTTTCTTT. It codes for CASSFSVDTEAFF.

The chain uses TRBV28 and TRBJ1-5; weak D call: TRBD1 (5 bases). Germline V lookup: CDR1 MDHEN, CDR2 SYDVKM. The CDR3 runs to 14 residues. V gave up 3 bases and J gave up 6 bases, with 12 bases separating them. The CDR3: CASSFGTGRQPQHF. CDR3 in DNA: TGTGCCAGCAGTTTCGGGACTGGGCGTCAGCCCCAGCATTTT.

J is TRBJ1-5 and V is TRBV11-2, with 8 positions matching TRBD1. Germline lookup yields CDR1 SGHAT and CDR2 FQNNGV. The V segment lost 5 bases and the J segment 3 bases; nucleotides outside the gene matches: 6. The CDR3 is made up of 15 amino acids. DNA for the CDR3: TGTGCCAGCAGCCAAGACAGGGGCGACAATCAGCCCCAGCATTTT. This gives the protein CASSQDRGDNQPQHF.

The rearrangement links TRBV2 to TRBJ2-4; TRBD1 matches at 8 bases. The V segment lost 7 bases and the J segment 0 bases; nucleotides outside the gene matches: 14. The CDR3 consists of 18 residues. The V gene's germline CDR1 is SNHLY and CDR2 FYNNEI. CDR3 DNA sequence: TGTGCCAGCACGGACAGGGAGACTGTCACAGGAGCCAAAAACATTCAGTACTTC. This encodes CASTDRETVTGAKNIQYF.

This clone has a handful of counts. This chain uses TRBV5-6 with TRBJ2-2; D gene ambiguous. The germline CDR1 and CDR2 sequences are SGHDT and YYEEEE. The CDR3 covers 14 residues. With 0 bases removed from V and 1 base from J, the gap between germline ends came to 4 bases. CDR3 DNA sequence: TGTGCCAGCAGCTTGGTCTGGAACACCGGGGAGCTGTTTTTT. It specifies CASSLVWNTGELFF.

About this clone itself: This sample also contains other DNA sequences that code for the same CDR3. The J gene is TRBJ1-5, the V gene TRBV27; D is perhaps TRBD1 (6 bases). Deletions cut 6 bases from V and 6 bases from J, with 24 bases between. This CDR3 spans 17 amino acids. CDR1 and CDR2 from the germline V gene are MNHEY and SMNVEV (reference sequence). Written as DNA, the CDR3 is TGTGCCAGCAGCTCTGGGAAGGTTTGGGACATTGGTCAGCCCCAGCATTTT. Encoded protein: CASSSGKVWDIGQPQHF.

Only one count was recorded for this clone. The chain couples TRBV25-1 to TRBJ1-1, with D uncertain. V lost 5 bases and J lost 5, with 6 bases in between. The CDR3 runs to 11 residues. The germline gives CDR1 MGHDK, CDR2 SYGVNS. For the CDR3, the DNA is TGTGCCAGCAGTTACGGGACTGAAGCTTTCTTT. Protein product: CASSYGTEAFF.

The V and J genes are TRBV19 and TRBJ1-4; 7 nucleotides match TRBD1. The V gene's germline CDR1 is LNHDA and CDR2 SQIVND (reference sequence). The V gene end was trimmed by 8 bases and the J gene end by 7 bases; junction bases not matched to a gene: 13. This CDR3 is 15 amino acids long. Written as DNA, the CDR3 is TGTGCCAGTCCCGTACGGAAGGGGGCGGGTGAAAAACTGTTTTTT. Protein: CASPVRKGAGEKLFF.

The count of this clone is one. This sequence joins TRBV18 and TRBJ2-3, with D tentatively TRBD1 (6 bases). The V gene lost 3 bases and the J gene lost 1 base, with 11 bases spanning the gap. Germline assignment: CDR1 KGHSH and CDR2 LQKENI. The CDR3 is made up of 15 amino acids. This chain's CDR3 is CASSPQQGGTDTQYF. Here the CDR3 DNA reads TGTGCCAGCTCACCGCAACAGGGTGGCACAGATACGCAGTATTTT.

The CDR3 DNA reads as TGTGCCAGTAGCAGGACAGGGGGGCCTTTAGTAGACGTCGAGACCCAGTACTTC. It yields the protein CASSRTGGPLVDVETQYF. The chain recombines TRBV19 with TRBJ2-5, with 10 bases fitting TRBD1. The trim removed 6 bases at V and 5 bases at J, leaving 18 bases unmatched. The germline gives CDR1 LNHDA, CDR2 SQIVND (reference sequence). This CDR3 region has 18 residues.

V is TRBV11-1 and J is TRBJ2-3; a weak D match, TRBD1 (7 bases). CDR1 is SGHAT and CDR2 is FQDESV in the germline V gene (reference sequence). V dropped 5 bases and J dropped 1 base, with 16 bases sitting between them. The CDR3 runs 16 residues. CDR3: CASSPSGGFGTDTQYF. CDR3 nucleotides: TGTGCCAGCAGCCCATCAGGGGGGTTTGGCACAGATACGCAGTATTTT.

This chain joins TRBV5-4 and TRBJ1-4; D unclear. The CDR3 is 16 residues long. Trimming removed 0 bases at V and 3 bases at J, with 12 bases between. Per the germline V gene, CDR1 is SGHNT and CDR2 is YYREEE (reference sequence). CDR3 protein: CASSLGGGRSNEKLFF. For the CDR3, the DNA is TGTGCCAGCAGCTTGGGTGGCGGGCGGTCTAATGAAAAACTGTTTTTT.